This entry lists 16 T cell receptor beta chains sequenced from one sample in a study of blood T cell repertoires in COVID-19. Sequenced by immunoSEQ multiplex PCR; TCRdb stores in-frame clones only, minus some. The table lists a few hundred thousand clones, about 92% of them singletons. Source material: PBMCs or T cells enriched from blood (not recorded which). The receptor source for this set is a woman in her twenties or thirties who had recovered from COVID-19.

CDR3 nucleotides: TGTGCCAGCTCACCGGAATCGGGGTATGAAAAACTGTTTTTT. Amino acids: CASSPESGYEKLFF. The chain joins TRBV18 to TRBJ1-4; no firm D call. Trimming took off 3 bases at V and 6 bases at J, with 11 bases between the two ends. Germline assignment: CDR1 KGHSH and CDR2 LQKENI. This CDR3 contains 14 residues. Full variable domain (rest looked up from reference TRBV18 and TRBJ1-4): NAGVMQNPRHLVRRRGQEARLRCSPMKGHSHVYWYRQLPEEGLKFMVYLQKENIIDESGMPKERFSAEFPKEGPSILRIQQVVRGDSAAYFCASSPESGYEKLFFGSGTQLSVL.

The chain joins TRBV6-5 to TRBJ1-2; 7 bases fit TRBD1. This CDR3 region has 16 residues. CDR1 MNHEY and CDR2 SVGAGI come from the germline V gene. The junction had 12 bases not matched to a gene; V was cut back by 0 bases and J by 8 bases. This chain's CDR3 is CASSYSDSTGSEGYTF. In nucleotides, the CDR3 is TGTGCCAGCAGTTACTCGGATTCGACAGGGTCGGAAGGCTACACCTTC.

This sequence joins TRBV28 and TRBJ1-5, with 9 nucleotides matching TRBD1. Per germline, CDR1 MDHEN and CDR2 SYDVKM. V shed 5 bases and J 4 bases; nucleotides not matched to a gene: 9. The CDR3 has 16 residues. The CDR3, as DNA: TGTGCCAGCAGTACTGGTACAGGGGGCGGGAATCAGCCCCAGCATTTT. Protein: CASSTGTGGGNQPQHF.

This clone occurred once. The chain combines TRBV3-1 (or the pseudogene TRBV3-2) with TRBJ2-3; D is possibly TRBD1 (5 bases). The CDR3 totals 14 residues. V was pared by 4 bases and J by 4 bases, with 12 bases between. Germline CDR1 is LGHDT and CDR2 is YNNKEL (reference sequence). DNA of the CDR3: TGTGCCAGCAGCCCGTCAGGGAACCCAGATACGCAGTATTTT. Translating it yields CASSPSGNPDTQYF.

The chain joins TRBV27 to TRBJ2-3; no reliable D call. Deletions cut 3 bases from V and 2 bases from J, with 9 bases between. Per germline, CDR1 MNHEY and CDR2 SMNVEV (reference sequence). The CDR3 length is 14 residues. The CDR3, as DNA: TGTGCCAGCAGTTTGAACTGGTACACAGATACGCAGTATTTT. This gives the protein CASSLNWYTDTQYF.

Written as DNA, the CDR3 is TGTGCCAGCAGCGCCGGGGAGAATTCACCCCTCCACTTT. This gives the protein CASSAGENSPLHF. The gene calls are TRBV7-3 and TRBJ1-6, with unresolved D. The CDR3 is 13 residues long. V lost 5 bases to trimming and J lost 7 bases, with 9 bases between them. The V gene's germline CDR1 is SGHTA and CDR2 FQGTGA.

The chain recombines TRBV15 with TRBJ1-2; 7 bases align to TRBD1. The J segment lost 6 bases and the V segment lost 2 bases, leaving 3 bases of the junction unmatched. The germline CDR1 and CDR2 sequences are LNHNV and YYDKDF (reference sequence). The CDR3 loop spans 13 amino acids. The CDR3 coding sequence is TGTGCCACCAGCAGAAAGGGGGCTCATGGCTACACCTTC. This gives the protein CATSRKGAHGYTF. Combining the CDR3 with reference TRBV15 and TRBJ1-2 gives the whole variable domain DAMVIQNPRYQVTQFGKPVTLSCSQTLNHNVMYWYQQKSSQAPKLLFHYYDKDFNNEADTPDNFQSRRPNTSFCFLDIRSPGLGDTAMYLCATSRKGAHGYTFGSGTRLTVV.

The chain has TRBV5-4 and TRBJ1-2; unclear D gene. CDR3 length: 14 residues. Deletions cut 0 bases from V and 4 bases from J, with 10 bases between. Germline CDR1 SGHNT, CDR2 YYREEE (reference sequence). The chain's CDR3 is CASSLAGVGYGYTF. The DNA for the CDR3 is TGTGCCAGCAGCTTGGCCGGGGTTGGCTATGGCTACACCTTC.

The chain uses TRBV7-9 and TRBJ2-2, with 11 positions matching TRBD2. In germline, CDR1 is SEHNR, CDR2 FQNEAQ (reference sequence). The CDR3 has 15 residues. The junction had 5 bases not matched to a gene; V was cut back by 6 bases and J by 5 bases. CDR3 DNA sequence: TGTGCCAGCAGTCCTAGCGGGAGGAAAACCGGGGAGCTGTTTTTT. It codes for CASSPSGRKTGELFF.

The sample holds one count of this clone. This chain connects TRBV21-1 to TRBJ1-3; the D call TRBD1 from the table was never checked on the DNA. TRBV21-1 is a recognized pseudogene. This CDR3 comprises 16 residues. The CDR3 coding sequence is TGTGCCAGCAGCAAAAAGGGTGGGAGACAGGTTAACACCATATATTTT. It codes for CASSKKGGRQVNTIYF.

The rearrangement joins TRBV7-9 to TRBJ1-2; 7 bases agree with TRBD1. The CDR3 is made up of 13 amino acids. The V segment lost 6 bases and the J segment 2 bases; nucleotides outside the gene matches: 3. Germline CDR1 is SEHNR and CDR2 is FQNEAQ (reference sequence). CDR3 sequence reads: CASSIQGNYGYTF. The CDR3 DNA reads as TGTGCCAGCAGTATACAGGGGAACTATGGCTACACCTTC. Full variable domain (remainder filled in from reference TRBV7-9 and TRBJ1-2): DTGVSQNPRHKITKRGQNVTFRCDPISEHNRLYWYRQTLGQGPEFLTYFQNEAQLEKSRLLSDRFSAERPKGSFSTLEIQRTEQGDSAMYLCASSIQGNYGYTFGSGTRLTVV.

CDR3 sequence: CASSSTGFYGYTF. The CDR3 DNA follows: TGTGCCAGCAGCTCTACGGGGTTTTATGGCTACACCTTC. V is TRBV5-4 and J is TRBJ1-2, with D uncertain. V was clipped by 3 bases and J by 5 bases, with 11 bases between them. The CDR3 consists of 13 residues. Germline CDR1 reads SGHNT; CDR2 reads YYREEE (reference sequence). The whole variable domain, filled in from reference TRBV5-4 and TRBJ1-2, reads ETGVTQSPTHLIKTRGQQVTLRCSSQSGHNTVSWYQQALGQGPQFIFQYYREEENGRGNFPPRFSGLQFPNYSSELNVNALELDDSALYLCASSSTGFYGYTFGSGTRLTVV.

The V and J genes are TRBV28 and TRBJ1-5; no clear D. The CDR3 runs 15 residues. V was clipped by 7 bases and J by 3 bases, with 16 bases between them. The germline gives CDR1 MDHEN, CDR2 SYDVKM. The CDR3 DNA reads TGTGCCAGCAACCTGAGCGGCGGGAACAATCAGCCCCAGCATTTT. This translates into CASNLSGGNNQPQHF.

The chain combines TRBV3-1 (or the pseudogene TRBV3-2) with TRBJ1-2; a possible D gene is TRBD1 (6 bases). V was cut by 5 bases and J by 7 bases, with 11 bases left in between. CDR1 LGHDT and CDR2 YNNKEL come from the germline V gene (reference sequence). The CDR3 is made up of 12 amino acids. The CDR3 loop is CASSGGHRGYTF. The CDR3 DNA sequence: TGTGCCAGCAGCGGGGGACATCGTGGCTACACCTTC.

The chain couples TRBV14 to TRBJ1-2; D not resolved. CDR3 length equals 11 residues. Trimming removed 3 bases from V and 7 bases from J, with 6 bases in between. Per germline, CDR1 SGHDN and CDR2 FVKESK. The CDR3 DNA is TGTGCCAGCAGCCATCGGGTTGGCTACACCTTC. Translated: CASSHRVGYTF.

The chain uses TRBV27 and TRBJ2-1; tentative D call: TRBD1 (7 bases). The germline gives CDR1 MNHEY, CDR2 SMNVEV (reference sequence). This CDR3 has 17 amino acids. V was clipped by 3 bases and J by 0 bases, with 15 bases between them. CDR3 in amino acids: CASSFQGGFSSYNEQFF. CDR3 nucleotides: TGTGCCAGCAGTTTCCAGGGGGGCTTCTCCTCCTACAATGAGCAGTTCTTC.